The 3 T cell receptor beta chains given below trace back to one sample, sequenced in a study of spatial heterogeneity in lung cancer (dated by TCRdb to the late 2010s). This specimen's time point label, interpreted: blood at routine non-recurrence follow-up after resection. The method was 5' RACE. Instrument used: NextSeq 500. The public reads were quality trimmed at Q25 with fastp and then assembled into clones with MiXCR by TCRdb, keeping productive beta chains. CDR3 protein duplicates are merged, each entry listing the most common genes and DNA. This sample lists 55,000 to 75,000 distinct CDR3 sequences; around 9.3% were detected once. 1.9% of the sample belongs to the ten largest clones. Here the sequenced sample was PBMCs, taken at follow-up. These receptors all stem from a female donor with early-stage non-small cell lung cancer.

CDR3 DNA: TGTGCCAGCAGCTTATCTCGGGGCACCGGGGAGCTGTTTTTT. This gives the protein CASSLSRGTGELFF. This chain joins TRBV6-5 and TRBJ2-2; D may be TRBD2 (5 bases). CDR1 is MNHEY, CDR2 SVGAGI, per germline. CDR3 length: 14 amino acids. Trimming shortened V by 6 bases and J by 4 bases, and 12 bases separated the two germline ends.

This clonotype has a count of ten or more. This chain joins TRBV12-5 and TRBJ1-5; no definite D call. The germline V and J ends were trimmed by 7 bases and 2 bases, with 9 bases remaining between them. The CDR3 runs to 13 residues. CDR1 is LGHNT, CDR2 FRNRAP, per germline. The CDR3 DNA reads TGTGCTAGTGTTTGGGGAGGCAATCAGCCCCAGCATTTT. It codes for CASVWGGNQPQHF. Using reference TRBV12-5 and TRBJ1-5 for the parts outside the CDR3, the full variable domain is DARVTQTPRHKVTEMGQEVTMRCQPILGHNTVFWYRQTMMQGLELLAYFRNRAPLDDSGMPKDRFSAEMPDATLATLKIQPSEPRDSAVYFCASVWGGNQPQHFGDGTRLSIL.

At least ten counts were recorded for this clonotype. The genes are TRBV29-1 and TRBJ1-1; D remains ambiguous. Trimming left V 4 bases short and J 3 bases short, with 9 bases between. The CDR3 has 12 amino acids. CDR1 and CDR2 from the germline V gene are SQVTM and ANQGSEA. The CDR3 sequence is CSVGKGDTEAFF. For the CDR3, the DNA is TGCAGCGTTGGGAAAGGAGACACTGAAGCTTTCTTT.